This is a list of T cell receptor beta chains from one sample in a study of shared clonotypes between healthy human individuals. Measured with immunoSEQ multiplex PCR; TCRdb has only the in-frame clones, and not every one. This table holds roughly 500,000 clones, about 96% found once. Sequencing was done on a sample of naive CD4+ T cells sorted from blood. The receptors shown here come from a woman aged 25 to 45 in good health. Each CDR3 is given with its conserved first and last residue. The order of the fields is J gene, D gene, clone size, V gene, CDR3 protein, CDR3 DNA. The D gene is left open where the match is weak. The size field is filled for only some rows; it gives once, few, many or a size class.

j_gene: TRBJ1-5
d_gene: .
abundance: few
v_gene: TRBV19
CDR3aa: CASSTGMNQPQHF
CDR3nt: TGTGCCAGTAGTACAGGCATGAATCAGCCCCAGCATTTT

j_gene: TRBJ1-2
d_gene: .
abundance: .
v_gene: TRBV28
CDR3aa: CASSFGSLLSGYTF
CDR3nt: TGTGCCAGCAGTTTCGGATCCCTGCTCAGTGGCTACACCTTC

j_gene: TRBJ1-5
d_gene: .
abundance: once
v_gene: TRBV2
CDR3aa: CASRKTVNQPQHF
CDR3nt: TGTGCCAGCAGGAAGACAGTAAATCAGCCCCAGCATTTT

j_gene: TRBJ1-2
d_gene: TRBD1
abundance: .
v_gene: TRBV6-1
CDR3aa: CASQGGIDGYTF
CDR3nt: TGTGCCAGCCAGGGGGGGATAGATGGCTACACCTTC

j_gene: TRBJ2-5
d_gene: .
abundance: .
v_gene: TRBV19
CDR3aa: CASSINREIGETQYF
CDR3nt: TGTGCCAGTAGTATAAATAGGGAGATAGGAGAGACCCAGTACTTC

j_gene: TRBJ2-1
d_gene: TRBD2
abundance: .
v_gene: TRBV11-3
CDR3aa: CASSLGTSGDNEQFF
CDR3nt: TGTGCCAGCAGCTTAGGGACTAGCGGGGACAATGAGCAGTTCTTC

j_gene: TRBJ1-2
d_gene: TRBD1
abundance: .
v_gene: TRBV5-1
CDR3aa: CASSPTRGGFDYGYTF
CDR3nt: TGCGCCAGCAGCCCGACCAGAGGGGGCTTTGACTATGGCTACACCTTC

j_gene: TRBJ2-1
d_gene: TRBD1
abundance: .
v_gene: TRBV14
CDR3aa: CASSPEGRGLYNEQFF
CDR3nt: TGTGCCAGCAGCCCTGAGGGCAGGGGGCTCTACAATGAGCAGTTCTTC

j_gene: TRBJ2-1
d_gene: TRBD2
abundance: .
v_gene: TRBV5-5
CDR3aa: CASRMVPSGSSYNEQFF
CDR3nt: TGTGCCAGCAGGATGGTCCCTAGCGGGAGCTCCTACAATGAGCAGTTCTTC

j_gene: TRBJ2-7
d_gene: .
abundance: once
v_gene: TRBV19
CDR3aa: CASSIDRRYEQYF
CDR3nt: TGTGCCAGTAGTATAGATCGGAGATACGAGCAGTACTTC

j_gene: TRBJ2-7
d_gene: .
abundance: .
v_gene: TRBV5-1
CDR3aa: CASSLSGTVSYEQYF
CDR3nt: TGCGCCAGCAGCTTGTCCGGGACGGTCTCCTACGAGCAGTACTTC

j_gene: TRBJ2-7
d_gene: .
abundance: few
v_gene: TRBV6-1
CDR3aa: CASRDLPYEQYF
CDR3nt: TGTGCCAGCAGGGACTTGCCCTACGAGCAGTACTTC

j_gene: TRBJ2-7
d_gene: TRBD1
abundance: .
v_gene: TRBV7-9
CDR3aa: CASSTGQGSYEQYF
CDR3nt: TGTGCCAGCAGCACAGGACAGGGCTCCTACGAGCAGTACTTC

j_gene: TRBJ2-7
d_gene: .
abundance: .
v_gene: TRBV18
CDR3aa: CASSPRGHGNSYEQYF
CDR3nt: TGTGCCAGCTCACCGAGGGGACACGGTAACTCCTACGAGCAGTACTTC

j_gene: TRBJ2-7
d_gene: .
abundance: .
v_gene: TRBV28
CDR3aa: CASSKGGSYEQYF
CDR3nt: TGTGCCAGCAGCAAAGGAGGCTCCTACGAGCAGTACTTC

j_gene: TRBJ1-4
d_gene: .
abundance: .
v_gene: TRBV28
CDR3aa: CASSLRTLF
CDR3nt: TGTGCCAGCAGTTTACGGACACTTTTT

j_gene: TRBJ2-7
d_gene: TRBD1
abundance: .
v_gene: TRBV11-3
CDR3aa: CASRRSGQGNSYEQYF
CDR3nt: TGTGCCAGCAGGCGATCCGGACAGGGGAACTCCTACGAGCAGTACTTC

j_gene: TRBJ2-1
d_gene: TRBD2
abundance: .
v_gene: TRBV7-6
CDR3aa: CASSFLASGSFGLNNEQFF
CDR3nt: TGTGCCAGCAGCTTTCTCGCTAGCGGGAGTTTCGGCCTTAACAATGAGCAGTTCTTC

j_gene: TRBJ1-2
d_gene: TRBD1
abundance: .
v_gene: TRBV27
CDR3aa: CASSPRQGATYNYGYTF
CDR3nt: TGTGCCAGCAGTCCAAGACAGGGGGCGACTTATAACTATGGCTACACCTTC

j_gene: TRBJ1-4
d_gene: .
abundance: .
v_gene: TRBV7-3
CDR3aa: CASSLNGGSNEKLFF
CDR3nt: TGTGCCAGCAGCTTAAACGGGGGGAGTAATGAAAAACTGTTTTTT

j_gene: TRBJ2-7
d_gene: .
abundance: .
v_gene: TRBV5-1
CDR3aa: CASTDFEGYEQYF
CDR3nt: TGCGCCAGCACCGATTTCGAGGGCTACGAGCAGTACTTC

j_gene: TRBJ2-7
d_gene: .
abundance: .
v_gene: TRBV7-6
CDR3aa: CASSTNSYEQYF
CDR3nt: TGTGCCAGCAGCACCAACTCCTACGAGCAGTACTTC

j_gene: TRBJ1-2
d_gene: TRBD1
abundance: .
v_gene: TRBV11-2
CDR3aa: CASRSLGTDGYTF
CDR3nt: TGTGCCAGCAGAAGCCTCGGGACAGATGGCTACACCTTC

j_gene: TRBJ2-7
d_gene: .
abundance: .
v_gene: TRBV5-1
CDR3aa: CASSHIAGTSYEQYF
CDR3nt: TGCGCCAGCAGTCATATTGCCGGGACTTCCTACGAGCAGTACTTC

j_gene: TRBJ2-6
d_gene: TRBD1
abundance: once
v_gene: TRBV7-9
CDR3aa: CASSQDRSGANVLTF
CDR3nt: TGTGCCAGCAGCCAGGACAGGTCTGGGGCCAACGTCCTGACTTTC

j_gene: TRBJ2-3
d_gene: .
abundance: .
v_gene: TRBV6-1
CDR3aa: CASSERTLPEHADTQYF
CDR3nt: TGTGCCAGCAGTGAACGTACTCTCCCGGAGCACGCAGATACGCAGTATTTT

j_gene: TRBJ1-5
d_gene: .
abundance: .
v_gene: TRBV27
CDR3aa: CASSFIYTQPQHF
CDR3nt: TGTGCCAGCAGTTTTATATATACCCAGCCCCAGCATTTT

j_gene: TRBJ2-5
d_gene: .
abundance: .
v_gene: TRBV10-3
CDR3aa: CAISESDWGETQYF
CDR3nt: TGTGCCATCAGTGAGTCGGATTGGGGAGAGACCCAGTACTTC

j_gene: TRBJ1-1
d_gene: TRBD1
abundance: once
v_gene: TRBV5-6
CDR3aa: CASRTLQGINTEAFF
CDR3nt: TGTGCCAGCAGGACCCTACAGGGGATAAACACTGAAGCTTTCTTT

j_gene: TRBJ2-7
d_gene: TRBD1
abundance: .
v_gene: TRBV10-2
CDR3aa: CATHGTASYEQYF
CDR3nt: TGCGCCACCCACGGGACAGCCTCCTACGAGCAGTACTTC

j_gene: TRBJ1-1
d_gene: .
abundance: .
v_gene: TRBV6-5
CDR3aa: CASSSLENTEAFF
CDR3nt: TGTGCCAGCAGTTCGTTAGAAAACACTGAAGCTTTCTTT

j_gene: TRBJ2-2
d_gene: .
abundance: .
v_gene: TRBV11-2
CDR3aa: CASSLIGVSGELFF
CDR3nt: TGTGCCAGCAGCTTGATAGGGGTATCCGGGGAGCTGTTTTTT

j_gene: TRBJ2-7
d_gene: .
abundance: .
v_gene: TRBV18
CDR3aa: CASSPRTEESYEQYF
CDR3nt: TGTGCCAGCTCACCGCGAACAGAGGAGTCCTACGAGCAGTACTTC

j_gene: TRBJ2-1
d_gene: TRBD1
abundance: .
v_gene: TRBV7-2
CDR3aa: CASSMDRGGTYNEQFF
CDR3nt: TGTGCCAGCAGCATGGACAGGGGAGGGACCTACAATGAGCAGTTCTTC

j_gene: TRBJ2-7
d_gene: .
abundance: .
v_gene: TRBV28
CDR3aa: CASVTTGSSYEQYF
CDR3nt: TGTGCCAGCGTAACAACAGGGTCGTCCTACGAGCAGTACTTC

j_gene: TRBJ2-2
d_gene: .
abundance: .
v_gene: TRBV27
CDR3aa: CASSLRGTGELFF
CDR3nt: TGTGCCAGCAGTTTGCGGGGCACCGGGGAGCTGTTTTTT

j_gene: TRBJ1-1
d_gene: .
abundance: .
v_gene: TRBV29-1
CDR3aa: CSVENLANTEAFF
CDR3nt: TGCAGCGTTGAAAATCTCGCGAACACTGAAGCTTTCTTT